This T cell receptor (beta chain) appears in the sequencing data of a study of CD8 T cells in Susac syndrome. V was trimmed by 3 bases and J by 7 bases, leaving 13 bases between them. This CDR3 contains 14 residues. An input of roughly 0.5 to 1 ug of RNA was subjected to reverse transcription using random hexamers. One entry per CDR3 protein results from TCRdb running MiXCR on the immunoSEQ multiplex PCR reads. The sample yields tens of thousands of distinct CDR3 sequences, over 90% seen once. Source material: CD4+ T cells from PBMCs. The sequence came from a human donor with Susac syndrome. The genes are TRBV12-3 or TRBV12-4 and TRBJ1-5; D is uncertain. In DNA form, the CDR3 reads TGTGCCAGCAGTTTGTCCGGGCCCCAGCAGCCCCAGCATTTT. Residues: CASSLSGPQQPQHF.